The TCR beta chain described here comes from a study of blood T cells in healthy people across ages. Study-level results: Both higher diversity and more naive CD4+ cells marked long-lived donors when set against aged donors. Underestimates were what the diversity estimates from one million T cells were considered to be.

This clonotype was seen a handful of times. Its antigen remains unknown. For the second PCR, which ran for about 7 to 11 cycles, a sample-barcoded 5' primer and a J-beta primer mix were used. Tagging of each cDNA molecule was performed by a template-switch adaptor with 12 random nucleotides. A single record per CDR3 protein comes from TCRdb applying MiXCR to the 5' RACE reads. The table has about 780,000 distinct CDR3 sequences, roughly 24% seen once. This sample was also put to use in a study of T cells of mothers and their children. Per that study: A few healthy Caucasian mothers gave samples, and so did their six children.

The receptor was derived from a boy younger than 18 in good health. Material: blood.

The CDR3, as DNA: TGTGCCAGCAGTTACTCGTCAGGGCAAGAACGATCCTACGAGCAGTACTTC. Translated: CASSYSSGQERSYEQYF. The gene calls are TRBV6-2 or TRBV6-3 and TRBJ2-7; TRBD1 is a possible D gene (5 bases). Trimming left V 0 bases short and J 1 base short, with 16 bases between. Germline lookup yields CDR1 MNHEY and CDR2 SVGEGT. The CDR3 runs 17 residues.